This T cell receptor (beta chain) was recorded in a study of control samples from healthy donors and cancer patients. The assay was immunoSEQ multiplex PCR, and TCRdb's table has in-frame clones only and misses some. This sample has some 140,000 clones, with just under 95% found just once. Germline V gene data show CDR1 as SQVTM and CDR2 as ANQGSEA. The V gene end was trimmed by 3 bases and the J gene end by 3 bases; junction bases not matched to a gene: 7. The CDR3 covers 15 residues. Specimen: PBMCs. This sequence originates from a man in his sixties with colorectal cancer. The V and J genes are TRBV29-1 and TRBJ1-3; 8 nucleotides agree with TRBD1. The CDR3 DNA reads TGCAGCGTTGAGACGGGAACAGGGGGTGGAAACACCATATATTTT. The encoded protein is CSVETGTGGGNTIYF.